The next 25 T cell receptor beta chains were all read from a single sample in a study of blood T cell repertoires in COVID-19. TCRdb's copy holds only in-frame clones and misses some; the assay was immunoSEQ multiplex PCR. This repertoire shows roughly 330,000 clones, around 92% found once; its top ten account for about 6.8%. Sequencing input: peripheral blood. Receptors were obtained from a man younger than 35 who had recovered from COVID-19.

The chain is built from TRBV11-1 and TRBJ2-7; 7 nucleotides match TRBD1. This CDR3 is built from 15 residues. V lost 5 bases to trimming and J lost 5 bases; unmatched junction nucleotides: 12. CDR1 is SGHAT and CDR2 is FQDESV in the germline V gene (reference sequence). DNA of the CDR3: TGTGCCAGCAGCGCGGCCCCGACAGGGAGTGACGAGCAGTACTTC. This gives the protein CASSAAPTGSDEQYF.

The chain has TRBV29-1 and TRBJ1-1, with no clear D. Germline CDR1 and CDR2: SQVTM and ANQGSEA. There are 13 residues in the CDR3. Between the trimmed V and J ends, which lost 6 bases and 4 bases, there was a span of 15 bases. Here the CDR3 reads CSVEGQRSTEAFF. In nucleotides, the CDR3 is TGCAGCGTCGAGGGTCAGAGGAGCACTGAAGCTTTCTTT.

In its sample, this clone was seen once. The genes are TRBV24-1 and TRBJ2-1, with 10 positions matching TRBD2. Germline assignment: CDR1 KGHDR and CDR2 SFDVKD. Unmatched junction bases numbered 16, after V lost 12 bases and J lost 6 bases. There are 16 residues in the CDR3. The CDR3 region is CASRPSGSSGGNEQFF. Here the CDR3 DNA reads TGTGCCTCCCGTCCTAGCGGGAGTTCCGGGGGCAATGAGCAGTTCTTC.

This chain links TRBV10-2 with TRBJ1-3; possibly TRBD1 for D (5 bases). Germline assignment: CDR1 WSHSY and CDR2 SAAADI. The CDR3 loop spans 13 amino acids. V was shortened by 8 bases and J by 2 bases, with 10 bases between the two germline ends. The CDR3 reads CASCGAPGNTIYF. The CDR3 DNA is TGCGCCAGCTGTGGGGCACCTGGAAACACCATATATTTT.

The chain employs TRBV11-3 and TRBJ2-2, with 8 nucleotides matching TRBD1. V shed 3 bases and J 3 bases; nucleotides not matched to a gene: 3. CDR1 SGHNT and CDR2 YENEEA come from the germline V gene. The CDR3 extends over 15 amino acids. The CDR3 spells CASSFGQGDTGELFF. The CDR3 DNA reads as TGTGCCAGCAGCTTCGGACAGGGAGACACCGGGGAGCTGTTTTTT.

The chain has TRBV27 and TRBJ1-2; 8 bases are a match to TRBD1. Germline V gene sequence: CDR1 MNHEY, CDR2 SMNVEV (reference sequence). This CDR3 region has 15 residues. The trim removed 4 bases at V and 4 bases at J, leaving 8 bases unmatched. CDR3 loop: CASSSNRGSLYGYTF. Written as DNA, the CDR3 is TGTGCCAGCAGTTCTAACAGGGGGAGCCTCTATGGCTACACCTTC.

The V call is TRBV10-3, the J call TRBJ2-7; 8 bases match TRBD1. CDR1 is ENHRY, CDR2 SYGVKD, per germline. J lost 5 bases, V lost 7 bases, and 7 bases had no gene match. The CDR3 is 13 residues long. CDR3 nucleotides: TGTGCCATCACTTTTGGACAGGGCCACGAGCAGTACTTC. It is translated as CAITFGQGHEQYF.

V is TRBV5-8 and J is TRBJ1-1, with 8 bases identical to TRBD1. Germline trimming cut 2 bases from V and 6 bases from J; bases unmatched to any gene: 6. The CDR3 spans 14 residues. CDR1 SGHTS and CDR2 YDEGEE come from the germline V gene. The CDR3: CASSFGTGISEAFF. As DNA, the CDR3 is TGTGCCAGCAGCTTTGGGACAGGTATTTCTGAAGCTTTCTTT.

A remark on this clone: Other DNA sequences from this sample encode an identical CDR3 as well. The J gene is TRBJ1-3, the V gene TRBV7-2; D gene ambiguous. CDR3 length: 17 residues. V lost 4 bases and J lost 0, with 16 bases in between. CDR1 and CDR2 from the germline V gene are SGHTA and FQGNSA. The CDR3: CASSSNPRASSGNTIYF. CDR3 nucleotides: TGTGCCAGCAGCTCCAACCCGAGGGCCAGCTCTGGAAACACCATATATTTT.

The gene calls are TRBV5-6 and TRBJ2-7; 9 bases line up with TRBD2. Germline-derived CDR1 and CDR2 are SGHDT and YYEEEE. This CDR3 region has 16 residues. V lost 0 bases to trimming and J lost 3 bases; unmatched junction nucleotides: 7. The CDR3 loop is CASSLGVSGRVYEQYF. The DNA of the CDR3 is TGTGCCAGCAGCTTGGGGGTTAGCGGGAGAGTCTACGAGCAGTACTTC.

The genes are TRBV28 and TRBJ2-2; possibly TRBD1 for D (6 bases). The CDR3 contains 13 residues. The germline V gene encodes CDR1 MDHEN and CDR2 SYDVKM. Trimming cost V 7 bases and J 7 bases, with 13 bases left between them. CDR3 coding DNA: TGTGCCAGCAAATCAGGGGATGACGGGGAGCTGTTTTTT. It yields the protein CASKSGDDGELFF. Full variable domain (missing parts from reference TRBV28 and TRBJ2-2): DVKVTQSSRYLVKRTGEKVFLECVQDMDHENMFWYRQDPGLGLRLIYFSYDVKMKEKGDIPEGYSVSREKKERFSLILESASTNQTSMYLCASKSGDDGELFFGEGSRLTVL.

The CDR3, as DNA: TGTGCCAGCAGTTTAGGGGCAGGGCATCAGCCCCAGCATTTT. Translating gives CASSLGAGHQPQHF. The rearrangement links TRBV27 to TRBJ1-5; D possibly corresponds to TRBD1 (5 bases). Trimming pared 2 bases from V and 5 bases from J, leaving 10 bases between. The length of the CDR3 is 14 residues. Germline values: CDR1 MNHEY, CDR2 SMNVEV (reference sequence).

This sequence joins TRBV5-4 and TRBJ2-5; maybe TRBD1 (5 bases). Germline V gene sequence: CDR1 SGHNT, CDR2 YYREEE (reference sequence). CDR3 length: 14 amino acids. V lost 3 bases, J lost 1 base, and 10 bases lay in between. CDR3: CASSSTVFQETQYF. Here the CDR3 DNA reads TGTGCCAGCAGCTCGACAGTATTCCAAGAGACCCAGTACTTC. Based on the CDR3 plus reference TRBV5-4 and TRBJ2-5, the full variable domain is ETGVTQSPTHLIKTRGQQVTLRCSSQSGHNTVSWYQQALGQGPQFIFQYYREEENGRGNFPPRFSGLQFPNYSSELNVNALELDDSALYLCASSSTVFQETQYFGPGTRLLVL.

This clone has only a few counts. The V and J genes are TRBV11-2 and TRBJ1-4; D remains unclear. The CDR3 runs 17 residues. The V gene's germline CDR1 is SGHAT and CDR2 FQNNGV. Trimming cost V 5 bases and J 0 bases, with 16 bases left between them. The CDR3 sequence is CASSPLGGLATNEKLFF. As DNA, the CDR3 is TGTGCCAGCAGCCCGCTGGGAGGTCTTGCAACTAATGAAAAACTGTTTTTT.

Details on this clone: Lacking the conserved final phenylalanine or tryptophan, this CDR3 likely reflects a read error. The DNA is left out, because the CDR3 cannot be placed on it with certainty; the CDR3 is given as TCRdb lists it. This sequence joins TRBV10-3 and TRBJ2-7; the table's D call of TRBD2 was not tested on the DNA. The CDR3 adds up to 13 amino acids, both ends counted. Germline assignment: CDR1 ENHRY and CDR2 SYGVKD. CDR3: CAISEFQEGQLII.

The chain joins TRBV5-6 to TRBJ2-3, with a possible D match to TRBD2 (6 bases). The germline CDR1 and CDR2 sequences are SGHDT and YYEEEE. Trimming stripped 3 bases from V and 2 bases from J, with 22 bases between. The CDR3 runs to 18 residues. CDR3 sequence: CASSSEDAGSVVTDTQYF. In DNA form, the CDR3 reads TGTGCCAGCAGCTCCGAGGACGCCGGGAGTGTTGTCACAGATACGCAGTATTTT.

This chain connects TRBV11-2 to TRBJ2-1; 9 nucleotides align to TRBD2. V shed 1 base, J shed 8 bases, and the junction held 9 bases outside the gene matches. There are 16 residues in the CDR3. Germline CDR1 SGHAT, CDR2 FQNNGV. CDR3: CASSLGPGGGAHEQFF. The CDR3 DNA reads TGTGCCAGCAGCTTAGGTCCGGGCGGGGGGGCCCATGAGCAGTTCTTC.

This clone was seen only a few times. This chain joins TRBV10-3 and TRBJ1-5, with 8 nucleotides matching TRBD1. CDR3 length: 18 amino acids. J gave up 3 bases and V 2 bases, and 12 bases lay outside the gene matches. Germline assignment: CDR1 ENHRY and CDR2 SYGVKD. DNA for the CDR3: TGTGCCATCAGTGAGAATCTCGGGACAGGAAAACTCAATCAGCCCCAGCATTTT. It yields the protein CAISENLGTGKLNQPQHF.

The chain carries TRBV2 and TRBJ1-3; 7 bases are a match to TRBD1. Germline-derived CDR1 and CDR2 are SNHLY and FYNNEI. Trimming removed 5 bases from V and 2 bases from J; junction bases left unmatched: 9. The CDR3 has 16 residues. The CDR3 nucleotides are TGTGCCAGCAGTCGACAGGGAGGCGAGACTGGAAACACCATATATTTT. It is translated as CASSRQGGETGNTIYF.

The chain recombines TRBV6-5 with TRBJ1-1; D remains ambiguous. V was shortened by 8 bases and J by 4 bases, with 11 bases between the two germline ends. The CDR3 runs 12 residues. Germline CDR1 reads MNHEY; CDR2 reads SVGAGI. CDR3 in amino acids: CASRWGGTEAFF. As DNA, the CDR3 is TGTGCCAGCCGCTGGGGAGGCACTGAAGCTTTCTTT.

The chain couples TRBV6-6 to TRBJ1-1; perhaps TRBD1 as D (5 bases). The CDR3 extends over 12 amino acids. V lost 6 bases to trimming and J lost 5 bases, with 10 bases between them. CDR1 MNHNY and CDR2 SVGAGI come from the germline V gene (reference sequence). DNA of the CDR3: TGTGCCAGCAGCGGGGGGTGGACTGAAGCTTTCTTT. It specifies CASSGGWTEAFF.

CDR3 region: CASSYLGTGGYNQPQHF. CDR3 coding DNA: TGTGCCAGCAGTTACCTGGGGACAGGGGGTTATAATCAGCCCCAGCATTTT. The chain recombines TRBV6-2 or TRBV6-3 with TRBJ1-5; 11 bases align to TRBD1. CDR1 is MNHEY and CDR2 is SVGEGT in the germline V gene. This CDR3 region has 17 residues. V shed 2 bases, J shed 4 bases, and the junction held 7 bases outside the gene matches.

This sequence joins TRBV10-2 and TRBJ2-1; unclear D gene. This CDR3 spans 11 amino acids. V lost 6 bases and J lost 7, with 7 bases in between. Germline V gene lookup returns CDR1 WSHSY and CDR2 SAAADI. CDR3 sequence: CASSEANEQFF. The CDR3 coding sequence is TGCGCCAGCAGCGAAGCGAATGAGCAGTTCTTC.

This clone was detected only once. V gene TRBV4-2 combines with J gene TRBJ2-7; D is unclear. Per the germline V gene, CDR1 is LGHNA and CDR2 is YNFKEQ. Trimming stripped 0 bases from V and 6 bases from J, with 12 bases between. The CDR3 consists of 14 residues. The CDR3 here is CASSQDEELLEQYF. In DNA, the CDR3 is TGTGCCAGCAGCCAAGATGAAGAACTCCTCGAGCAGTACTTC.

The CDR3 region is CASSLSSRGSDQPQHF. The CDR3 nucleotides are TGTGCCAGCTCCCTAAGTTCCCGAGGGAGCGATCAGCCCCAGCATTTT. The chain carries TRBV18 and TRBJ1-5; D is unresolved. This CDR3 has 16 residues. V dropped 6 bases and J dropped 5 bases, with 20 bases sitting between them. Germline V gene sequence: CDR1 KGHSH, CDR2 LQKENI.